Described below is a single TCR beta chain sequence and its context. Deletions cut 2 bases from V and 4 bases from J, with 15 bases between. The CDR3 sequence is 15 residues long. Looked up from germline, CDR1 is MNHEY and CDR2 is SMNVEV (reference sequence). TCRdb re-derived calls from the RT-PCR reads in MiXCR, one entry per CDR3 protein. The sample records over 150,000 distinct CDR3 sequences, around two fifths being singletons. The sample belongs to a study of patients and donors after allogeneic stem cell transplantation. V and J are TRBV27 and TRBJ2-7, with D maybe TRBD2 (5 bases). Specimen: blood, either unsorted or a sorted T cell fraction (not recorded which). The clonotype was recovered from a human donor who was either an allogeneic HSCT recipient or a stem cell or donor lymphocyte infusion donor (not recorded which). It is not recorded whose cells these are; they may come from a transplant donor. The CDR3 sequence is CASSLIMRVEYEQYF. Written as DNA, the CDR3 is TGTGCCAGCAGTTTAATTATGCGGGTGGAGTACGAGCAGTACTTC.